Each of the 28 T cell receptor beta chains below was sequenced from the same sample in a study of tumor-infiltrating lymphocytes in primary liver carcinoma. The authors made TCR beta cDNA from 450 to 600 ng total RNA with a constant-region primer. A slightly modified ARM-PCR protocol with three nested multiplex PCR rounds produced these TCR beta libraries. Researchers ran the first two PCR rounds for roughly 10 cycles each with TRBV1-TRBV30 forward primers and a C-beta reverse primer. Using its own MiXCR run on the multiplex PCR reads, TCRdb lists one record per CDR3 protein. The sample includes about 110,000 distinct CDR3 sequences, about 59% of them seen just once. The roughly 18-34 mg bulk tissue piece was not sorted before simultaneous RNA and DNA extraction. Sequenced sample: liver tumor tissue from sampling region 1. Subset denoted: tumor region T1, superior pole. The receptors were gathered from a woman in her fifties or sixties with primary liver carcinoma and hepatitis B virus infection.

Concerning this clonotype itself: Germline and junction disagree at one end, which may indicate a read error. The rearrangement joins TRBV11-2 to TRBJ2-3, with a weak D call TRBD1 (6 bases). The CDR3 is 16 amino acids. The V gene's germline CDR1 is SGHAT and CDR2 FQNNGV. The CDR3 DNA reads TGTGTCAGCAGCTTTCGACTGGCCAGGGGCGTTGATACGCAGTATTTT. Its protein is CVSSFRLARGVDTQYF.

This chain joins TRBV11-3 and TRBJ2-3; no definite D call. The length of the CDR3 is 14 residues. Germline lookup yields CDR1 SGHNT and CDR2 YENEEA. Trimming took 6 bases from V and 8 from J, leaving 18 bases between them. The CDR3 region has the DNA TGTGCCAGCAGTCGATCCCAGATCTCAGGTACGCAGTATTTT. This sequence encodes CASSRSQISGTQYF.

This clonotype was detected a few times. The gene calls are TRBV2 and TRBJ1-2, with TRBD1 as a possible D gene (6 bases). Germline CDR1 is SNHLY and CDR2 is FYNNEI. CDR3 size: 15 residues. The germline V and J ends were trimmed by 7 bases and 1 base, with 16 bases remaining between them. The CDR3 is CASNPRTVLNYGYTF. Written as DNA, the CDR3 is TGTGCCAGCAACCCCCGGACAGTCCTTAACTATGGCTACACCTTC.

In its sample, this clonotype was seen many times. V is TRBV5-1 and J is TRBJ2-1; D not certain. The CDR3 runs 14 residues. The V end was cut by 0 bases, the J end by 4 bases, with 8 bases between. The germline CDR1 and CDR2 sequences are SGHRS and YFSETQ. CDR3 protein: CASSLDAQYNEQFF. In nucleotides, the CDR3 is TGCGCCAGCAGCTTGGACGCTCAGTACAATGAGCAGTTCTTC.

The chain is built from TRBV6-1 and TRBJ2-7, with TRBD2 identical over 10 bases. Germline values: CDR1 MNHNS, CDR2 SASEGT. CDR3 length: 15 amino acids. The junction had 5 bases not matched to a gene; V was cut back by 3 bases and J by 3 bases. CDR3 sequence reads: CASSDSSSGSYEQYF. DNA for the CDR3: TGTGCCAGCAGTGACTCTTCTAGCGGGAGCTACGAGCAGTACTTC.

The chain has TRBV7-9 and TRBJ1-2; D remains ambiguous. CDR3 length: 17 amino acids. The V end was cut by 6 bases, the J end by 7 bases, with 27 bases between. Per germline, CDR1 SEHNR and CDR2 FQNEAQ (reference sequence). In DNA, the CDR3 is TGTGCCAGCAGGGCCGCGGAGAGTATCCTCACAACGTCTGGCTACACCTTC. It yields the protein CASRAAESILTTSGYTF.

This clonotype was seen at least ten times. This rearrangement joins TRBV4-1 to TRBJ2-4, with 10 bases aligning to TRBD2. CDR1 is MGHRA, CDR2 YSYEKL, per germline. V dropped 1 base and J dropped 0; count of bases not matched to a gene: 3. This CDR3 has 17 amino acids. The CDR3 nucleotides are TGCGCCAGCAGCCAAGGAGCGGGAGGGGTAGCCAAAAACATTCAGTACTTC. Amino acid sequence: CASSQGAGGVAKNIQYF.

A word on this clonotype: Its ends do not fully match the called genes, so a read error is possible. J is TRBJ1-5 and V is TRBV6-4; D uncertain. This CDR3 is 17 amino acids long. Per germline, CDR1 MRHNA and CDR2 SNTAGT. CDR3 DNA sequence: TGTGCCAGCAGTGTAGGAGAGATGGGAGAGATCGGTCAGCCCCTGCATTTT. It is translated as CASSVGEMGEIGQPLHF.

With respect to this clonotype: A much larger clone differs from this one at a single base, so this may be a read error. The CDR3 does not end in the conserved phenylalanine or tryptophan, so this is likely a read error. This chain joins TRBV5-1 and TRBJ2-1, with 10 bases aligning to TRBD2. The CDR3 is 14 amino acids. V was pared by 3 bases and J by 6 bases, with 3 bases of the junction left unmatched. CDR1 and CDR2 from the germline V gene are SGHRS and YFSETQ. CDR3 sequence reads: CASSSAGGANEQFL. CDR3 sequence (DNA): TGCGCCAGCAGCTCAGCGGGGGGGGCCAATGAGCAGTTCCTC.

In the case of this clonotype: The final CDR3 position lacks the conserved phenylalanine or tryptophan, pointing to a likely read error. This chain uses TRBV6-5 with TRBJ1-1; a possible D gene is TRBD1 (6 bases). Germline V gene data show CDR1 as MNHEY and CDR2 as SVGAGI. The CDR3 length is 14 residues. V lost 6 bases to trimming and J lost 1 base, with 12 bases between them. CDR3 DNA sequence: TGTGCCAGCAGATCACGGGGGGCGAACACTGAAGCTTTCTGT. It specifies CASRSRGANTEAFC.

This clonotype was found many times. The CDR3 region has the DNA TGTGCCAGCAGCTTAATTATGGGGCCTCAAGAGACCCAGTACTTC. This codes for CASSLIMGPQETQYF. This chain links TRBV11-2 with TRBJ2-5; D possibly corresponds to TRBD1 (5 bases). The CDR3 has 15 amino acids. Germline V gene sequence: CDR1 SGHAT, CDR2 FQNNGV. Trimming took off 2 bases at V and 2 bases at J, with 12 bases between the two ends.

Points on this clonotype: The final CDR3 position lacks the conserved phenylalanine or tryptophan, pointing to a likely read error. This chain uses TRBV4-1 with TRBJ1-3; no reliable D call. Germline V lookup: CDR1 MGHRA, CDR2 YSYEKL. The CDR3 extends over 13 amino acids. V lost 2 bases to trimming and J lost 0 bases, with 2 bases between them. This CDR3 reads CASSQTSGNTIYS. The CDR3 coding sequence is TGCGCCAGCAGCCAAACCTCTGGAAACACCATATATTCT.

In regard to this clonotype: One end of the junction does not line up with germline, which may come from a read error. V gene TRBV6-1 combines with J gene TRBJ1-5; no reliable D call. Germline loops: CDR1 MNHNS, CDR2 SASEGT. This CDR3 has 15 amino acids. The CDR3 sequence: CAISDLADSNQPQHF. Written as DNA, the CDR3 is TGTGCCATCAGTGATTTGGCCGATAGCAATCAGCCCCAGCACTTT.

With regard to this clonotype: The junction departs from the called germline gene at one end, perhaps through a read error. The gene calls are TRBV4-1 and TRBJ2-7, with D perhaps TRBD1 (5 bases). The CDR3 runs to 17 residues. CDR1 MGHRA and CDR2 YSYEKL come from the germline V gene. DNA of the CDR3: TGCGCCAGCAGCCAAGAAAGGCCAGGGCTGAGCTCCTACAAGCAGTACTTC. As protein: CASSQERPGLSSYKQYF.

Of note for this clonotype: A much larger clone is a single base away; this may be a read error. The conserved final phenylalanine or tryptophan is absent from the CDR3, which likely points to a read error. No DNA is shown, since the ends of the CDR3 on it are uncertain; the CDR3 is the one TCRdb lists. CDR3 residues: CASSQGWEGAEFI. The chain joins TRBV4-1 to TRBJ2-1; TRBD2 reflects the table's D call only, with no check against the DNA. Per germline, CDR1 MGHRA and CDR2 YSYEKL. The CDR3 length is 13 residues, termini included.

The chain joins TRBV30 to TRBJ1-6, with D possibly TRBD1 on 5 matching bases. Trimming pared 1 base from V and 0 bases from J, leaving 16 bases between. CDR3 length: 18 residues. The germline CDR1 and CDR2 sequences are GTSNPN and SVGIG (reference sequence). In DNA form, the CDR3 reads TGTGCCTGGAGTGGTGGGCGGGGCCCAAGCTCCTATAATTCACCCCTCCACTTT. The encoded protein is CAWSGGRGPSSYNSPLHF.

In the case of this clonotype: This clone may be a read error of a much larger clone one base away. This sequence joins TRBV29-1 and TRBJ2-1; D not certain. In germline, CDR1 is SQVTM, CDR2 ANQGSEA. V lost 0 bases and J 12 bases, leaving 15 bases between the germline ends. The CDR3 extends over 13 amino acids. CDR3 in DNA: TGCAGCGTTGAAGATCCGGTGGGCGGCCTGCAGTTCTTC. Residues: CSVEDPVGGLQFF.

As to this clonotype: A read error is possible here, since a much larger clone lies one base away. This is likely a read error, given that the CDR3 carries no conserved phenylalanine or tryptophan at its end. V and J are TRBV6-6 and TRBJ2-1; D might be TRBD2 (5 bases). This CDR3 contains 12 residues. V lost 2 bases and J lost 8, with 7 bases in between. CDR1 is MNHNY and CDR2 is SVGAGI in the germline V gene (reference sequence). The CDR3 loop reads CASSYERDEQFL. CDR3 DNA: TGTGCCAGCAGTTACGAGAGGGATGAGCAGTTCTTA.

As regards this clonotype: Just one base apart from a much larger clone, this may be a read error. The chain combines TRBV11-2 with TRBJ1-2; 8 bases agree with TRBD1. Looked up from germline, CDR1 is SGHAT and CDR2 is FQNNGV. This CDR3 spans 13 amino acids. The CDR3 here is CAISLAGQGGYTF. CDR3 DNA: TGTGCCATCAGCTTAGCAGGACAGGGTGGCTACACCTTC.

This chain joins TRBV11-2 and TRBJ2-7; TRBD2 agrees at 7 bases. Trimming at V came to 5 bases and at J to 3 bases, leaving 10 bases not matched to a gene. CDR1 is SGHAT and CDR2 is FQNNGV in the germline V gene. The CDR3 runs 15 residues. The CDR3: CASSETVTSCYEQYF. The CDR3 nucleotides are TGTGCCAGCAGCGAGACCGTGACTAGCTGCTACGAGCAGTACTTC.

Of note for this clonotype: The junction and the germline gene differ at one end; a read error may be behind it. The genes are TRBV29-1 and TRBJ1-2; no clear D gene. CDR1 is SQVTM and CDR2 is ANQGSEA in the germline V gene. CDR3 length: 15 residues. CDR3 sequence: CSVKSGYLFNYGYTF. As DNA, the CDR3 is TGCAGCGTTAAATCTGGTTACCTTTTTAACTATGGCTATACCTTC.

This clonotype was observed once. The conserved final phenylalanine or tryptophan is absent from the CDR3, which likely points to a read error. The V and J genes are TRBV11-2 and TRBJ2-4, with a possible D match to TRBD1 (5 bases). Germline V gene sequence: CDR1 SGHAT, CDR2 FQNNGV. The CDR3 contains 15 residues. The CDR3 spells CAGSLRLTAKNIQYS. The CDR3 DNA follows: TGTGCCGGCAGCTTAAGGTTGACAGCCAAGAACATTCAGTACTCC.

In the case of this clonotype: An end of the junction does not agree with germline; a read error may underlie this. The chain recombines TRBV10-1 with TRBJ2-3, with D tentatively TRBD1 (5 bases). The CDR3 has 14 residues. Germline V gives CDR1 WNHNN, CDR2 SYGVQD (reference sequence). CDR3 sequence (DNA): TGCGCCGGCAGTGAGGCTGGGGCAGGAGATACGCAGTATTTT. As protein: CAGSEAGAGDTQYF.

As to this clonotype: A read error may produce the germline difference seen at one junction end. CDR3 residues: CATSFRGARTMGNEQFF. The CDR3 region has the DNA TGTGCCACCAGCTTCCGGGGGGCGCGGACCATGGGCAATGAGCAATTCTTC. The chain recombines TRBV11-3 with TRBJ2-1, with a possible D match to TRBD2 (7 bases). CDR1 SGHNT and CDR2 YENEEA come from the germline V gene. There are 17 residues in the CDR3.

This clonotype appeared once. The conserved closing phenylalanine or tryptophan is absent in this CDR3, likely reflecting a read error. V and J are TRBV6-1 and TRBJ2-1, with 9 nucleotides matching TRBD2. In germline, CDR1 is MNHNS, CDR2 SASEGT. After removal of 0 bases from V and 9 bases from J, the junction contained 6 bases not matched to a gene. The CDR3 runs 15 residues. Written as DNA, the CDR3 is TGTGCCAGCAGTGAAGCTAGCGGGAGTTCTGGTGAGCAGTTCGTC. This encodes CASSEASGSSGEQFV.

In its sample, this clonotype was seen many times. A much larger clone lies a single base off, so this may be a read error. The chain carries TRBV11-2 and TRBJ2-2, with D perhaps matching TRBD2 (5 bases). This CDR3 has 12 residues. The germline gives CDR1 SGHAT, CDR2 FQNNGV. The CDR3 DNA is TGTGCCAGCAGCTTCGGATTCGGGGAGCCGTTTTTT. This gives the protein CASSFGFGEPFF. Drawing the rest from reference TRBV11-2 and TRBJ2-2, the complete variable domain is EAGVAQSPRYKIIEKRQSVAFWCNPISGHATLYWYQQILGQGPKLLIQFQNNGVVDDSQLPKDRFSAERLKGVDSTLKIQPAKLEDSAVYLCASSFGFGEPFFGEGSRLTVL.

This clonotype was detected a few times. The V gene is TRBV28, the J gene TRBJ2-1; D possibly corresponds to TRBD2 (6 bases). The CDR3 consists of 16 residues. Germline CDR1 is MDHEN and CDR2 is SYDVKM. V shed 3 bases and J shed 9 bases, with 21 bases lying between them. CDR3 amino acids: CASSLPREPRRSEQFF. Written as DNA, the CDR3 is TGTGCCAGCAGTTTGCCTCGGGAGCCCCGCCGGAGTGAGCAGTTCTTC.

This chain connects TRBV18 to TRBJ2-5; D not resolved. Germline CDR1 KGHSH, CDR2 LQKENI. There are 13 residues in the CDR3. The V and J ends lost 5 bases and 0 bases respectively, with 7 bases between them. The chain's CDR3 is CASSSTNQETQYF. The CDR3 coding sequence is TGTGCCAGCTCATCAACAAACCAAGAGACCCAGTACTTC.